This T cell receptor beta chain was sequenced for a study of blood T cell repertoires in COVID-19. Profiled with immunoSEQ multiplex PCR; TCRdb holds only in-frame clones, not every one. The sample consists of 250,000 or so clones, approximately 86% of them appearing once. Per the germline V gene, CDR1 is SEHNR and CDR2 is FQNEAQ (reference sequence). The V and J ends lost 1 base and 6 bases, in that order; junction bases with no gene match: 5. The CDR3 extends over 15 amino acids. The clonotype originates from a man in his forties with active or convalescent COVID-19. This chain links TRBV7-9 with TRBJ2-3; 9 bases match TRBD2. Sequenced sample: peripheral blood. The CDR3 loop reads CASSLVLAGKDTQYF. The CDR3 DNA sequence: TGTGCCAGCAGCTTAGTGCTAGCGGGAAAGGATACGCAGTATTTT.